This paragraph covers one T cell receptor (beta chain) sequence. No antigen is known for it. The sample comes from a study of cytomegalovirus exposure and HLA in healthy donors. Study observations and caveats: V segments that were indistinguishable, TRBV6-2 and TRBV6-3 among them, were omitted from analysis. TCR beta chain V- and J-gene trimming was linked, in a later analysis, to a missense variant in DCLRE1C. About 87% or about 30% of the time was how often most TCR beta V segments were productive, according to an earlier analysis.

The PCR ran on 60 Vbeta and 13 Jbeta primers. The repertoire was sequenced with immunoSEQ multiplex PCR; TCRdb's copy has only in-frame clones and lacks some. Of about 160,000 clones listed, more than 65% were seen once; the top ten hold 1.3%. Trimming took 4 bases from V and 1 from J, leaving 8 bases between them. The CDR3 totals 13 residues. Germline values: CDR1 SGHRS, CDR2 YFSETQ. Sequenced: PBMCs. The V call is TRBV5-1, the J call TRBJ1-1; the D is unclear. This sequence was found in a woman in her forties or fifties in good health and CMV-seronegative. CDR3: CASSTSGNTEAFF. CDR3 in DNA: TGCGCCAGCAGCACCTCGGGGAACACTGAAGCTTTCTTT.